One and the same sample provided the 32 T cell receptor beta chains below, sequenced in a study of graft-versus-host responses after intestinal transplantation. Their antigen targets remain unknown. TCRdb keeps only in-frame clones here, not all; method: immunoSEQ multiplex PCR. Of more than 85,000 clones listed, 80% to 95% are singletons. The specimen comprised unstimulated CD8+ T cells sorted from spleen or lymph node cells, sampled before intestinal transplant. Receptors originate from a human donor who received an intestinal transplant.

This chain joins TRBV19 and TRBJ1-2; a possible D gene is TRBD1 (5 bases). Germline loops: CDR1 LNHDA, CDR2 SQIVND (reference sequence). This CDR3 has 12 amino acids. The V and J ends lost 6 bases and 11 bases respectively, with 16 bases between them. CDR3 coding DNA: TGTGCCAGTAGCCCTCCCGACAGTGGTTACACCTTC. It specifies CASSPPDSGYTF.

This chain uses TRBV30 with TRBJ2-1, with TRBD2 matching over 11 bases. J was trimmed by 5 bases and V by 7 bases; bases with no gene match: 10. CDR1 is GTSNPN and CDR2 is SVGIG in the germline V gene (reference sequence). The CDR3 is 15 residues long. This CDR3 reads CALEDPGLADNEQFF. The CDR3 DNA reads TGTGCCTTGGAGGATCCGGGACTAGCGGACAATGAGCAGTTCTTC. Combining the CDR3 with reference TRBV30 and TRBJ2-1 gives the whole variable domain SQTIHQWPATLVQPVGSPLSLECTVEGTSNPNLYWYRQAAGRGLQLLFYSVGIGQISSEVPQNLSASRPQDRQFILSSKKLLLSDSGFYLCALEDPGLADNEQFFGPGTRLTVL.

The gene calls are TRBV15 and TRBJ2-7, with 8 bases lining up with TRBD2. The CDR3 has 14 residues. CDR1 LNHNV and CDR2 YYDKDF come from the germline V gene (reference sequence). Unmatched junction bases numbered 2, after V lost 2 bases and J lost 2 bases. The CDR3 sequence: CATSRTSGAYEQYF. The CDR3 DNA reads as TGTGCCACCAGCAGAACTAGCGGAGCCTACGAGCAGTACTTC.

This clone came up once. The genes are TRBV4-1 and TRBJ2-3, with TRBD2 matching 9 bases. Germline CDR1 is MGHRA and CDR2 is YSYEKL. Trimming took 4 bases from V and 4 from J; bases not matched to a gene: 6. This CDR3 is built from 15 residues. CDR3 residues: CASSPLAGAADTQYF. The CDR3 DNA follows: TGCGCCAGCAGCCCTTTAGCGGGAGCGGCAGATACGCAGTATTTT.

V is TRBV19 and J is TRBJ1-5; unclear D gene. The V end was cut by 1 base, the J end by 0 bases, with 7 bases between. From germline, CDR1 is LNHDA and CDR2 SQIVND (reference sequence). The CDR3 contains 15 residues. The CDR3 here is CASSIVGTSNQPQHF. CDR3 nucleotide sequence: TGTGCCAGTAGTATAGTGGGAACTAGCAATCAGCCCCAGCATTTT.

CDR3 sequence reads: CASSFPPENYGYTF. The CDR3 DNA follows: TGTGCCAGCAGCTTTCCCCCGGAAAACTATGGCTACACCTTC. The rearrangement links TRBV5-4 to TRBJ1-2; D call uncertain. Germline lookup yields CDR1 SGHNT and CDR2 YYREEE (reference sequence). The CDR3 has 14 amino acids. V lost 2 bases and J lost 2, with 10 bases in between.

This clone was seen only once. V and J are TRBV2 and TRBJ1-1, with a tentative D call TRBD1 (6 bases). The V and J ends lost 6 bases and 2 bases respectively, with 19 bases between them. This CDR3 spans 16 amino acids. Germline V gene sequence: CDR1 SNHLY, CDR2 FYNNEI. This CDR3 is CASSLTGGQTNTEAFF. Written as DNA, the CDR3 is TGTGCCAGCAGCCTCACCGGGGGACAAACCAACACTGAAGCTTTCTTT.

J is TRBJ1-2 and V is TRBV27; 7 bases are shared with TRBD1. Germline-derived CDR1 and CDR2 are MNHEY and SMNVEV (reference sequence). CDR3 length: 14 residues. V was clipped by 7 bases and J by 6 bases; unmatched bases: 11. In DNA, the CDR3 is TGTGCCAGCACCCACGACAGGGATGTTGATGGCTACACCTTC. Its protein is CASTHDRDVDGYTF.

This chain links TRBV7-8 with TRBJ2-1, with 7 bases aligning to TRBD2. CDR1 is SGHVS, CDR2 FQNEAQ, per germline. Trimming took 5 bases from V and 4 from J; bases not matched to a gene: 14. The CDR3 totals 17 residues. The CDR3: CASSRLAPTGPYNEQFF. Written as DNA, the CDR3 is TGTGCCAGCAGCAGACTAGCCCCAACCGGGCCTTACAATGAGCAGTTCTTC.

As DNA, the CDR3 is TGTGCCAGTAGTAGCACAGGTTACATGAACACTGAAGCTTTCTTT. Translation: CASSSTGYMNTEAFF. The chain has TRBV19 and TRBJ1-1; D possibly corresponds to TRBD1 (5 bases). Per the germline V gene, CDR1 is LNHDA and CDR2 is SQIVND (reference sequence). Trimming shortened V by 4 bases and J by 0 bases, and 12 bases separated the two germline ends. The CDR3 loop spans 15 amino acids.

This chain links TRBV10-3 with TRBJ1-1; no clear D gene. This CDR3 has 13 residues. Germline CDR1 is ENHRY and CDR2 is SYGVKD. V dropped 7 bases and J dropped 0 bases, with 9 bases sitting between them. In nucleotides, the CDR3 is TGTGCCATCATCGGTTCGCTGAACACTGAAGCTTTCTTT. Protein: CAIIGSLNTEAFF.

The V gene is TRBV11-2, the J gene TRBJ1-1; no definite D call. There are 13 residues in the CDR3. V lost 4 bases to trimming and J lost 7 bases, with 13 bases between them. The germline V gene encodes CDR1 SGHAT and CDR2 FQNNGV. The CDR3 spells CASSSLSAGEAFF. The CDR3 region has the DNA TGTGCCAGCAGCTCCCTCTCCGCGGGTGAAGCTTTCTTT.

About this clone itself: At one boundary the junction diverges from the germline segment, which might be a read error. This sequence joins TRBV13 and TRBJ2-1, with D perhaps matching TRBD2 (6 bases). Germline V gives CDR1 PRHDT, CDR2 FYEKMQ (reference sequence). The CDR3 is 12 amino acids. CDR3 bases: TGTGCCAGCAGCCTAGGTGGAGGGGAGCAGTTCTTC. It specifies CASSLGGGEQFF.

The chain recombines TRBV9 with TRBJ1-1; 8 bases match TRBD1. The V gene's germline CDR1 is SGDLS and CDR2 YYNGEE. V was clipped by 4 bases and J by 3 bases; unmatched bases: 5. This CDR3 is 14 amino acids long. This CDR3 reads CASSPQGEHTEAFF. The CDR3 DNA sequence: TGTGCCAGCAGCCCACAGGGGGAGCACACTGAAGCTTTCTTT. The full variable domain, rest sourced from reference TRBV9 and TRBJ1-1, is DSGVTQTPKHLITATGQRVTLRCSPRSGDLSVYWYQQSLDQGLQFLIQYYNGEERAKGNILERFSAQQFPDLHSELNLSSLELGDSALYFCASSPQGEHTEAFFGQGTRLTVV.

The chain combines TRBV7-8 with TRBJ2-3; 8 nucleotides align to TRBD2. V lost 0 bases to trimming and J lost 1 base; unmatched junction nucleotides: 3. Germline-derived CDR1 and CDR2 are SGHVS and FQNEAQ. This CDR3 has 16 amino acids. The CDR3 protein is CASSLASGGGTDTQYF. The DNA for the CDR3 is TGTGCCAGCAGCTTAGCGAGCGGGGGTGGCACAGATACGCAGTATTTT.

The J gene is TRBJ2-1, the V gene TRBV10-2; D not certain. The germline CDR1 and CDR2 sequences are WSHSY and SAAADI. The V end was cut by 4 bases, the J end by 9 bases, with 7 bases between. The CDR3 spans 11 residues. The CDR3 loop reads CASSVGFEQFF. The CDR3, as DNA: TGCGCCAGCAGTGTAGGGTTTGAGCAGTTCTTC.

The chain links TRBV6-5 to TRBJ2-7, with no clear D. CDR1 is MNHEY, CDR2 SVGAGI, per germline. With 2 bases removed from V and 5 bases from J, the gap between germline ends came to 16 bases. The CDR3 spans 15 residues. For the CDR3, the DNA is TGTGCCAGCAGTTACAACCCTAGACCAGCCGACGAGCAGTACTTC. Amino acids: CASSYNPRPADEQYF.

A remark on this clone: The junction departs from the called germline gene at one end, perhaps through a read error. This chain joins TRBV5-6 and TRBJ2-5, with unresolved D. Germline V CDR1 and CDR2: SGHDT, YYEEEE. The CDR3 is 14 amino acids. The CDR3 sequence is CASSSYREQGTQYF. Written as DNA, the CDR3 is TGTGCCAGCAGCTCATACAGAGAACAAGGGACCCAGTACTTC. The entire variable domain, with the rest obtained from reference TRBV5-6 and TRBJ2-5, is as follows: DAGVTQSPTHLIKTRGQQVTLRCSPKSGHDTVSWYQQALGQGPQFIFQYYEEEERQRGNFPDRFSGHQFPNYSSELNVNALLLGDSALYLCASSSYREQGTQYFGPGTRLLVL.

This clone was counted a few times. This chain joins TRBV5-1 and TRBJ1-3, with 9 bases lining up with TRBD1. V trimming: 4 bases; J trimming: 0 bases; junction bases outside the gene matches: 8. Germline V gene sequence: CDR1 SGHRS, CDR2 YFSETQ. The CDR3 covers 17 residues. The CDR3 is CASSPGTGPSSGNTIYF. The DNA of the CDR3 is TGCGCCAGCAGCCCGGGGACAGGGCCGAGCTCTGGAAACACCATATATTTT. Supplemented by reference TRBV5-1 and TRBJ1-3, the full variable domain reads KAGVTQTPRYLIKTRGQQVTLSCSPISGHRSVSWYQQTPGQGLQFLFEYFSETQRNKGNFPGRFSGRQFSNSRSEMNVSTLELGDSALYLCASSPGTGPSSGNTIYFGEGSWLTVV.

The chain uses TRBV6-6 and TRBJ2-5; 12 bases align to TRBD2. The CDR3 spans 16 residues. With 8 bases clipped from V and 0 bases from J, the junction kept 7 bases outside the gene matches. Germline values: CDR1 MNHNY, CDR2 SVGAGI (reference sequence). CDR3 sequence (DNA): TGTGCCAGCCGAGTCCGGACTAGCGGGAACCAAGAGACCCAGTACTTC. Residues: CASRVRTSGNQETQYF.

This chain links TRBV7-9 with TRBJ2-7; possibly TRBD1 or TRBD2 for D (7 bases each). This CDR3 has 15 residues. Germline values: CDR1 SEHNR, CDR2 FQNEAQ (reference sequence). V lost 5 bases, J lost 5 bases, and 19 bases lay in between. CDR3 DNA sequence: TGTGCCAGCAGCCAGGGGGGGCGGGAGATCCACGAGCAGTACTTC. It translates to CASSQGGREIHEQYF.

Details on this clone: This CDR3 is also generated by other DNA sequences in the sample. The chain couples TRBV19 to TRBJ2-1; D is uncertain. Trimming removed 1 base at V and 0 bases at J, with 10 bases between. The length of the CDR3 is 16 residues. Germline V gives CDR1 LNHDA, CDR2 SQIVND (reference sequence). This CDR3 reads CASSIVSASSYNEQFF. The DNA for the CDR3 is TGTGCCAGTAGTATAGTTTCGGCGAGCTCCTACAATGAGCAGTTCTTC.

The chain recombines TRBV6-1 with TRBJ2-5, with 8 nucleotides matching TRBD2. This CDR3 is built from 13 residues. Germline assignment: CDR1 MNHNS and CDR2 SASEGT. Trimming removed 6 bases from V and 9 bases from J; junction bases left unmatched: 9. CDR3 loop: CASSPGLAPSQYF. For the CDR3, the DNA is TGTGCCAGCAGCCCCGGACTAGCCCCTTCCCAGTACTTC.

The chain carries TRBV7-9 and TRBJ2-7; TRBD1 agrees at 7 bases. The trim removed 0 bases at V and 2 bases at J, leaving 1 base unmatched. CDR1 and CDR2 from the germline V gene are SEHNR and FQNEAQ (reference sequence). The CDR3 runs to 14 residues. The DNA for the CDR3 is TGTGCCAGCAGCTTAGCGGGACAGACCTACGAGCAGTACTTC. Protein: CASSLAGQTYEQYF. Complete variable domain (other parts from reference TRBV7-9 and TRBJ2-7): DTGVSQNPRHKITKRGQNVTFRCDPISEHNRLYWYRQTLGQGPEFLTYFQNEAQLEKSRLLSDRFSAERPKGSFSTLEIQRTEQGDSAMYLCASSLAGQTYEQYFGPGTRLTVT.

This rearrangement joins TRBV28 to TRBJ2-4; 7 bases map to TRBD1. V trimming: 7 bases; J trimming: 5 bases; junction bases outside the gene matches: 5. Germline CDR1 is MDHEN and CDR2 is SYDVKM. CDR3 length: 13 amino acids. The chain's CDR3 is CASTGQTENIQYF. Here the CDR3 DNA reads TGTGCCAGCACGGGACAGACGGAAAACATTCAGTACTTC. Drawing the rest from reference TRBV28 and TRBJ2-4, the complete variable domain is DVKVTQSSRYLVKRTGEKVFLECVQDMDHENMFWYRQDPGLGLRLIYFSYDVKMKEKGDIPEGYSVSREKKERFSLILESASTNQTSMYLCASTGQTENIQYFGAGTRLSVL.

The rearrangement uses TRBV7-8 and TRBJ1-2; D unclear. Germline V gives CDR1 SGHVS, CDR2 FQNEAQ. Trimming stripped 5 bases from V and 1 base from J, with 11 bases between. CDR3 length: 14 residues. CDR3 bases: TGTGCCAGCAGCCCCCCCCGCGGTAACTATGGCTACACCTTC. It specifies CASSPPRGNYGYTF.

The CDR3 loop reads CASRLSGTETYEQYF. DNA of the CDR3: TGTGCCAGCCGCCTCTCCGGGACAGAAACCTACGAGCAGTACTTC. The V gene is TRBV2, the J gene TRBJ2-5; TRBD1 matches at 7 bases. The DNA end lines up better with TRBJ2-7; the J call may be wrong. Germline CDR1 and CDR2: SNHLY and FYNNEI. The CDR3 extends over 15 amino acids.

J is TRBJ2-5 and V is TRBV7-9, with D tentatively TRBD1 or TRBD2 (5 bases each). The CDR3 covers 14 residues. With 4 bases removed from V and 8 bases from J, the gap between germline ends came to 17 bases. Germline V gene data show CDR1 as SEHNR and CDR2 as FQNEAQ (reference sequence). CDR3 region: CASSSGTSLGTQYF. CDR3 nucleotide sequence: TGTGCCAGCAGCTCTGGGACCAGTCTCGGAACCCAGTACTTC.

The rearrangement joins TRBV28 to TRBJ2-7; TRBD2 matches 8 bases. The germline V gene has CDR1 MDHEN and CDR2 SYDVKM. J was trimmed by 1 base and V by 6 bases; bases with no gene match: 17. The length of the CDR3 is 18 residues. For the CDR3, the DNA is TGTGCCAGCAGACCGGCGTCCCGGGGGGGACGATCATCCTACGAGCAGTACTTC. Protein product: CASRPASRGGRSSYEQYF.

CDR3 protein: CASSSLDLGYGYTF. As DNA, the CDR3 is TGTGCCAGCAGCTCCCTGGACCTCGGCTATGGCTACACCTTC. The chain employs TRBV7-6 and TRBJ1-2; the D is unclear. CDR3 size: 14 residues. The germline V gene has CDR1 SGHVS and CDR2 FNYEAQ. Trimming removed 4 bases at V and 4 bases at J, with 13 bases between. The full variable domain, rest sourced from reference TRBV7-6 and TRBJ1-2, is GAGVSQSPRYKVTKRGQDVALRCDPISGHVSLYWYRQALGQGPEFLTYFNYEAQQDKSGLPNDRFSAERPEGSISTLTIQRTEQRDSAMYRCASSSLDLGYGYTFGSGTRLTVV.

V is TRBV19 and J is TRBJ2-5; 9 bases agree with TRBD2. J was trimmed by 4 bases and V by 10 bases; bases with no gene match: 4. CDR3 length: 12 residues. The germline CDR1 and CDR2 sequences are LNHDA and SQIVND (reference sequence). CDR3 residues: CAKNSGRETQYF. CDR3 DNA: TGTGCCAAAAATAGCGGGAGAGAGACCCAGTACTTC.

This clone is a singleton in its sample. V usage is TRBV6-1 and J usage is TRBJ1-5; no reliable D call. Per germline, CDR1 MNHNS and CDR2 SASEGT. Between the trimmed V and J ends, which lost 2 bases and 3 bases, there was a span of 14 bases. The CDR3 loop spans 16 amino acids. The CDR3 sequence: CASSEYPPSSNQPQHF. Here the CDR3 DNA reads TGTGCCAGCAGTGAATATCCCCCGAGTTCCAATCAGCCCCAGCATTTT.